One and the same sample provided the 21 T cell receptor beta chains below, sequenced in a study of post-analysis software for immune sequencing data. Study-level findings and limits: When patients were compared with controls, a handful of TRBV segments were more frequent, TRBV5-6, TRBV5-1 and TRBV20-1 among them.

For these TCRs, the target antigens are not known. The TCR beta cDNA libraries contained unique molecular identifiers. MiXCR, run by TCRdb on the PCR reads, gives a single entry per CDR3 protein. The sample lists about 800,000 distinct CDR3 sequences; approximately 30% were seen once. The sequenced sample was blood. The receptors were sampled from a girl aged 5-17 years with multiple sclerosis.

This clonotype was counted many times. This rearrangement joins TRBV7-9 to TRBJ2-7, with 9 bases matching TRBD1. The CDR3 has 14 amino acids. V dropped 5 bases and J dropped 2; count of bases not matched to a gene: 4. Germline V CDR1 and CDR2: SEHNR, FQNEAQ (reference sequence). The CDR3 sequence: CASSPGQGTYEQYF. In DNA, the CDR3 is TGTGCCAGCAGCCCAGGACAGGGGACCTACGAGCAGTACTTC.

The chain couples TRBV6-6 to TRBJ2-5; D remains unclear. This CDR3 contains 13 residues. Deletions cut 5 bases from V and 5 bases from J, with 12 bases between. Germline CDR1 and CDR2: MNHNY and SVGAGI (reference sequence). The chain's CDR3 is CASSLIELETQYF. The CDR3 DNA follows: TGTGCCAGCAGTCTGATAGAATTGGAGACCCAGTACTTC.

This clonotype was observed many times. This chain connects TRBV7-2 to TRBJ2-7; D ambiguous. CDR1 SGHTA and CDR2 FQGNSA come from the germline V gene. V lost 6 bases and J lost 0, with 9 bases in between. The CDR3 covers 13 residues. CDR3 DNA sequence: TGTGCCAGCAGTTTGGGCTACTCCTACGAGCAGTACTTC. It yields the protein CASSLGYSYEQYF.

The gene calls are TRBV28 and TRBJ1-5; 9 bases are shared with TRBD1. Unmatched junction bases numbered 6, after V lost 2 bases and J lost 10 bases. Germline V gene lookup returns CDR1 MDHEN and CDR2 SYDVKM. This CDR3 spans 14 amino acids. The CDR3 DNA reads TGTGCCAGCAGTTTAGCACAGGGGGCGAGACCCCAGCATTTT. Its protein is CASSLAQGARPQHF.

This chain connects TRBV10-3 to TRBJ1-2, with 7 bases identical to TRBD1. This CDR3 is 13 amino acids long. The V gene's germline CDR1 is ENHRY and CDR2 SYGVKD. V gave up 8 bases and J gave up 6 bases; unmatched junction bases: 9. The CDR3 loop is CAIDLAGGNGYTF. The CDR3 nucleotides are TGTGCCATCGATTTGGCAGGGGGAAATGGCTACACCTTC.

This chain joins TRBV10-3 and TRBJ2-5; 10 bases are a match to TRBD2. The germline V gene encodes CDR1 ENHRY and CDR2 SYGVKD. The V and J ends lost 0 bases and 5 bases, in that order; junction bases with no gene match: 9. The CDR3 length is 17 residues. CDR3 DNA sequence: TGTGCCATCAGTGAGTCGGGTAGCGGGGGGACCGTGGAGACCCAGTACTTC. This encodes CAISESGSGGTVETQYF.

This clonotype was counted only a few times. This chain links TRBV5-1 with TRBJ2-6, with D unclear. Trimming removed 0 bases from V and 1 base from J, with 11 bases in between. Germline CDR1 reads SGHRS; CDR2 reads YFSETQ. The CDR3 consists of 17 residues. The CDR3 region has the DNA TGCGCCAGCAGCTTGGAGTTTCTAGGGTCTGGGGCCAACGTCCTGACTTTC. Amino acid sequence: CASSLEFLGSGANVLTF. The variable domain in full, with the rest retrieved from reference TRBV5-1 and TRBJ2-6, is KAGVTQTPRYLIKTRGQQVTLSCSPISGHRSVSWYQQTPGQGLQFLFEYFSETQRNKGNFPGRFSGRQFSNSRSEMNVSTLELGDSALYLCASSLEFLGSGANVLTFGAGSRLTVL.

This clonotype was counted only a few times. This chain uses TRBV7-8 with TRBJ2-5; a weak D match, TRBD2 (5 bases). The CDR3 extends over 12 amino acids. Germline V gene lookup returns CDR1 SGHVS and CDR2 FQNEAQ. V lost 7 bases to trimming and J lost 5 bases, with 11 bases between them. This chain's CDR3 is CASTPRGETQYF. The CDR3 DNA reads TGTGCCAGCACCCCACGAGGGGAGACCCAGTACTTC.

This clonotype showed up just a few times. The chain has TRBV19 and TRBJ1-5; 7 nucleotides agree with TRBD1. Germline V gives CDR1 LNHDA, CDR2 SQIVND (reference sequence). This CDR3 spans 16 amino acids. The ends lost 5 bases at V and 1 base at J; junction bases unmatched: 8. CDR3 DNA sequence: TGTGCCAGTAGTGAGACAGGGTTGTCGAGCAATCAGCCCCAGCATTTT. This sequence encodes CASSETGLSSNQPQHF.

This clonotype was counted a few times. This rearrangement joins TRBV4-3 to TRBJ2-7, with 9 bases identical to TRBD1. In germline, CDR1 is LGHNA, CDR2 YSLEER. The ends lost 0 bases at V and 7 bases at J; junction bases unmatched: 16. The CDR3 totals 18 residues. CDR3 amino acids: CASSQDSPGTGPPGEQYF. CDR3 DNA: TGCGCCAGCAGCCAAGATTCCCCCGGGACAGGGCCCCCTGGGGAGCAGTACTTC.

A word on this clonotype: A single base separates this from a much larger clone, so it may be a read error. This rearrangement joins TRBV29-1 to TRBJ2-1; 8 nucleotides align to TRBD2. J lost 8 bases, V lost 5 bases, and 14 bases had no gene match. This CDR3 spans 15 amino acids. Germline V gives CDR1 SQVTM, CDR2 ANQGSEA. In DNA form, the CDR3 reads TGCAGCGTTCCCCCGGAGGCGGGAGGCCCCGATGAGCAGTTCTTC. Its translation: CSVPPEAGGPDEQFF.

This clonotype was recorded a few times. The chain employs TRBV4-1 and TRBJ2-1, with 9 bases lining up with TRBD2. Germline CDR1 and CDR2: MGHRA and YSYEKL. Unmatched junction bases numbered 9, after V lost 0 bases and J lost 9 bases. CDR3 length equals 16 residues. CDR3 DNA sequence: TGCGCCAGCAGCCAAGATCGTGCTAGCGGGGCCAGTGAGCAGTTCTTC. Its translation: CASSQDRASGASEQFF.

The CDR3 is CASSLTSDYGYTF. CDR3 bases: TGTGCCAGCAGCTTAACATCGGACTATGGCTACACCTTC. The chain recombines TRBV7-6 with TRBJ1-2; D unclear. Trimming removed 2 bases from V and 3 bases from J, with 7 bases in between. Per the germline V gene, CDR1 is SGHVS and CDR2 is FNYEAQ. CDR3 size: 13 residues.

The rearrangement uses TRBV11-2 and TRBJ2-1; TRBD2 matches at 8 bases. Losses at the gene ends were 7 bases for V and 0 bases for J; bases not matched to a gene: 5. Germline V gives CDR1 SGHAT, CDR2 FQNNGV. The CDR3 length is 15 residues. As DNA, the CDR3 is TGTGCCAGCACCCGAAGCGGGGGCTCCTACAATGAGCAGTTCTTC. The encoded protein is CASTRSGGSYNEQFF.

The chain employs TRBV15 and TRBJ1-1; 7 nucleotides align to TRBD1. This CDR3 is built from 15 residues. After removal of 2 bases from V and 11 bases from J, the junction contained 14 bases not matched to a gene. Germline assignment: CDR1 LNHNV and CDR2 YYDKDF (reference sequence). The CDR3 sequence: CATSRMVQGGFQAFF. CDR3 nucleotide sequence: TGTGCCACCAGCAGAATGGTCCAAGGGGGCTTTCAGGCTTTCTTT.

The chain carries TRBV20-1 and TRBJ1-2; 7 positions agree with TRBD1. Per the germline V gene, CDR1 is DFQATT and CDR2 is SNEGSKA (reference sequence). Trimming cost V 6 bases and J 2 bases; bases outside gene matches: 9. The CDR3 is 14 amino acids. CDR3 protein: CSARDRHRNYGYTF. CDR3 DNA sequence: TGCAGTGCAAGGGACAGACATCGCAACTATGGCTACACCTTC.

This clonotype was seen repeatedly, ten times or more. The chain employs TRBV10-3 and TRBJ1-2; D unclear. Deletions cut 3 bases from V and 4 bases from J, with 6 bases between. The V gene's germline CDR1 is ENHRY and CDR2 SYGVKD. This CDR3 region has 12 residues. The CDR3, as DNA: TGTGCCATCAGTGACAAGATCTATGGCTACACCTTC. Its protein product is CAISDKIYGYTF.

This clonotype was picked up many times. Here the CDR3 DNA reads TGCAGCGCCCGACAGGGATACGAGCAGTACTTC. Translated: CSARQGYEQYF. This chain joins TRBV20-1 and TRBJ2-7; 7 positions match TRBD1. The length of the CDR3 is 11 residues. Germline V gene data show CDR1 as DFQATT and CDR2 as SNEGSKA (reference sequence).

This clonotype has more than one count but fewer than ten. The genes are TRBV11-3 and TRBJ2-7; 7 bases are a match to TRBD2. CDR1 and CDR2 from the germline V gene are SGHNT and YENEEA. The CDR3 sequence is 16 residues long. V lost 1 base and J lost 0; bases outside the gene matches: 6. CDR3 in amino acids: CASSLVPPGGSYEQYF. The CDR3 region has the DNA TGTGCCAGCAGCTTAGTGCCCCCGGGAGGCTCCTACGAGCAGTACTTC.

The genes are TRBV20-1 and TRBJ1-1; a possible D gene is TRBD1 (6 bases). The germline V gene has CDR1 DFQATT and CDR2 SNEGSKA (reference sequence). This CDR3 is 13 amino acids long. The V and J ends lost 7 bases and 2 bases respectively, with 14 bases between them. DNA for the CDR3: TGCAGTGGGGGTGCAGGGGCTAACACTGAAGCTTTCTTT. Its translation: CSGGAGANTEAFF.

The chain combines TRBV7-2 with TRBJ2-7; a possible D gene is TRBD1 (6 bases). Deletions cut 1 base from V and 3 bases from J, with 13 bases between. Germline-derived CDR1 and CDR2 are SGHTA and FQGNSA. The CDR3 is 15 amino acids. In DNA, the CDR3 is TGTGCCAGCAGCTTAGAACAGGGCCAGGGCTACGAGCAGTACTTC. Translating gives CASSLEQGQGYEQYF.